This TCR beta chain is drawn from a study of technical replicates of blood from several donors. There are 16 residues in the CDR3. Germline CDR1 reads MNHEY; CDR2 reads SVGAGI. V shed 0 bases and J 4 bases; nucleotides not matched to a gene: 4. Sequencing used immunoSEQ multiplex PCR; TCRdb keeps in-frame clones, though not all of them. The repertoire holds roughly 66,000 clones, with around 88% as singletons. The sample consisted of PBMCs. This sequence was found in a human donor in good health. Some clones in this sample may be carry-over from other donors' samples. The J gene is TRBJ2-1, the V gene TRBV6-5; the match to TRBD2 covers 9 bases. The CDR3 loop is CASSYSVAGAYNEQFF. As DNA, the CDR3 is TGTGCCAGCAGTTACTCAGTAGCGGGAGCTTACAATGAGCAGTTCTTC.